There are a few counts of the clone carrying this TCR beta chain. CDR1 and CDR2 from the germline V gene are MNHEY and SVGAGI. The CDR3 has 12 amino acids. These data belong to a study of blood T cell repertoires in COVID-19. Study-wide background: COVID-19 samples from acute and convalescent phases originated in the United States, Italy and Spain. The cDNA or gDNA used as material had been derived from T cells, B-cell-depleted T cells, or PBMCs.

Per the authors' pipeline: Estimation of nucleated cell counts was performed using reference gene primer amplification. Profiled with immunoSEQ multiplex PCR; TCRdb holds only in-frame clones, not every one. D and trimming were read from the DNA, whereas the V and J calls and clone size are those reported in that table. Among around 340,000 clones listed, around 83% were seen once. The receptor comes from a man aged 30 to 39 with active or convalescent COVID-19. V is TRBV6-5 and J is TRBJ1-1; D is possibly TRBD1 (5 bases). Input material: peripheral blood. The CDR3, as DNA: TGTTCACACGGGGGTCGGCGCACTGAAGCTTTCTTT. Translation: CSHGGRRTEAFF.